Shown below are 16 T cell receptor beta chains from a single sample sequenced in a study of blood T cell repertoires in COVID-19. TCRdb keeps only in-frame clones here, not all; method: immunoSEQ multiplex PCR. The sample has some 460,000 clones; 70% to 90% are singletons. The sequenced material came from PBMCs or T cells enriched from blood (not recorded which). These receptor sequences come from a woman aged 18-29 years with acute COVID-19.

This chain links TRBV5-1 with TRBJ1-2; D is perhaps TRBD1 (5 bases). This CDR3 has 18 amino acids. V was trimmed by 2 bases and J by 1 base, leaving 21 bases between them. Germline values: CDR1 SGHRS, CDR2 YFSETQ. The CDR3 sequence: CASSFDSLGKQVNYGYTF. The DNA of the CDR3 is TGCGCCAGCAGCTTCGATTCATTAGGGAAACAGGTTAACTATGGCTACACCTTC.

V usage is TRBV15 and J usage is TRBJ1-1, with TRBD1 matching 10 bases. Trimming cost V 0 bases and J 3 bases; bases outside gene matches: 16. The CDR3 is 20 residues long. Germline V lookup: CDR1 LNHNV, CDR2 YYDKDF (reference sequence). CDR3 in amino acids: CATSRERQGARVGGHTEAFF. CDR3 DNA sequence: TGTGCCACCAGCAGAGAGCGACAGGGGGCGCGCGTCGGGGGCCACACTGAAGCTTTCTTT.

The gene calls are TRBV7-8 and TRBJ1-1; D remains ambiguous. CDR3 length: 15 amino acids. Trimming took 5 bases from V and 1 from J, leaving 14 bases between them. CDR1 is SGHVS and CDR2 is FQNEAQ in the germline V gene. The CDR3 nucleotides read TGTGCCAGCAGCCTTGACGGGCGGGAGAACACTGAAGCTTTCTTT. Residues: CASSLDGRENTEAFF. The variable domain in full, with the rest retrieved from reference TRBV7-8 and TRBJ1-1, is GAGVSQSPRYKVAKRGQDVALRCDPISGHVSLFWYQQALGQGPEFLTYFQNEAQLDKSGLPSDRFFAERPEGSVSTLKIQRTQQEDSAVYLCASSLDGRENTEAFFGQGTRLTVV.

The gene calls are TRBV2 and TRBJ1-5; 10 positions match TRBD1. The length of the CDR3 is 15 residues. The V and J ends lost 8 bases and 6 bases, in that order; junction bases with no gene match: 10. CDR1 is SNHLY, CDR2 FYNNEI, per germline. The CDR3 region is CASGEGQGISQPQHF. The CDR3 DNA reads TGTGCCAGCGGGGAGGGACAGGGGATAAGTCAGCCCCAGCATTTT.

Written as DNA, the CDR3 is TGTGCCAGCAGTTACGCCCGGACAGGCACTGGAAACACCATATATTTT. Protein sequence: CASSYARTGTGNTIYF. This chain links TRBV6-5 with TRBJ1-3, with 7 bases identical to TRBD1. Germline V gene lookup returns CDR1 MNHEY and CDR2 SVGAGI. The CDR3 contains 16 residues. Unmatched junction bases numbered 6, after V lost 2 bases and J lost 2 bases.

The V and J genes are TRBV11-1 and TRBJ2-6; D remains ambiguous. Germline CDR1 is SGHAT and CDR2 is FQDESV (reference sequence). V lost 4 bases and J 1 base, leaving 8 bases between the germline ends. The CDR3 has 15 amino acids. In DNA form, the CDR3 reads TGTGCCAGCAGCTCTGGAGATTCTGGGGCCAACGTCCTGACTTTC. Protein product: CASSSGDSGANVLTF. Together with reference TRBV11-1 and TRBJ2-6, the CDR3 gives the full variable domain: EAEVAQSPRYKITEKSQAVAFWCDPISGHATLYWYRQILGQGPELLVQFQDESVVDDSQLPKDRFSAERLKGVDSTLKIQPAELGDSAMYLCASSSGDSGANVLTFGAGSRLTVL.

The chain carries TRBV3-1 (or the pseudogene TRBV3-2) and TRBJ2-2, with TRBD2 matching over 7 bases. J was trimmed by 5 bases and V by 0 bases; bases with no gene match: 9. CDR1 is LGHDT and CDR2 is YNNKEL in the germline V gene (reference sequence). CDR3 length: 17 amino acids. DNA of the CDR3: TGTGCCAGCAGCCAAGACACCTGGACTAGTAGAACCGGGGAGCTGTTTTTT. Translation gives CASSQDTWTSRTGELFF.

This clone occurred once. This chain uses TRBV7-2 with TRBJ2-4; D is unresolved. Germline values: CDR1 SGHTA, CDR2 FQGNSA. The germline V and J ends were trimmed by 3 bases and 0 bases, with 9 bases remaining between them. The CDR3 is 15 amino acids. As DNA, the CDR3 is TGTGCCAGCAGCTTCCAAACATTAGCCAAAAACATTCAGTACTTC. Amino acid sequence: CASSFQTLAKNIQYF.

Of note for this clone: At one end the junction does not follow the germline gene, possibly because of a read error. This chain uses TRBV29-1 with TRBJ1-6; TRBD1 might be the D (6 bases). The CDR3 has 12 amino acids. Looked up from germline, CDR1 is SQVTM and CDR2 is ANQGSEA. The CDR3 region is CSVAPRGTPPVF. CDR3 in DNA: TGCAGCGTTGCCCCCAGGGGAACACCCCCCGTCTTT.

The gene calls are TRBV9 and TRBJ2-1; D perhaps matches TRBD2 (5 bases). V dropped 0 bases and J dropped 6 bases, with 13 bases sitting between them. CDR1 and CDR2 (germline): SGDLS, YYNGEE. The CDR3 has 15 residues. The CDR3 region is CASSVDRGSGNEQFF. DNA of the CDR3: TGTGCCAGCAGCGTAGACCGAGGGAGTGGCAATGAGCAGTTCTTC.

This rearrangement joins TRBV11-3 to TRBJ2-3; D perhaps matches TRBD2 (6 bases). V was pared by 6 bases and J by 0 bases, with 10 bases between. CDR3 size: 14 residues. Looked up from germline, CDR1 is SGHNT and CDR2 is YENEEA. CDR3 nucleotide sequence: TGTGCCAGCAGTCAGACTAGAAGCACAGATACGCAGTATTTT. This sequence encodes CASSQTRSTDTQYF.

This clone was found once. The chain couples TRBV6-5 to TRBJ2-3; 9 positions match TRBD2. The CDR3 is 15 amino acids. The V segment lost 2 bases and the J segment 4 bases; nucleotides outside the gene matches: 4. CDR1 is MNHEY, CDR2 SVGAGI, per germline. CDR3 residues: CASSYRAGGADTQYF. As DNA, the CDR3 is TGTGCCAGCAGTTACAGAGCGGGAGGTGCAGATACGCAGTATTTT.

This clone has more than one count but fewer than ten. Here the CDR3 DNA reads TGTGCCAGTAGCACCTCATGGGGCTTCGAGCAGTACTTC. Translating gives CASSTSWGFEQYF. The genes are TRBV19 and TRBJ2-7; D is perhaps TRBD1 (5 bases). Germline loops: CDR1 LNHDA, CDR2 SQIVND (reference sequence). The ends were cut back, 6 bases at V and 6 bases at J, with 15 bases in the middle. The CDR3 has 13 residues.

The chain joins TRBV4-2 to TRBJ2-5; tentatively, D is TRBD2 (6 bases). The CDR3 extends over 18 amino acids. V was trimmed by 0 bases and J by 0 bases, leaving 17 bases between them. The germline gives CDR1 LGHNA, CDR2 YNFKEQ. Here the CDR3 reads CASSQDRRRGPYQETQYF. In nucleotides, the CDR3 is TGTGCCAGCAGCCAAGATCGGCGGCGGGGTCCGTACCAAGAGACCCAGTACTTC.

This chain links TRBV18 with TRBJ1-5; D is ambiguous. V lost 6 bases to trimming and J lost 3 bases, with 9 bases between them. CDR3 length: 13 amino acids. The V gene's germline CDR1 is KGHSH and CDR2 LQKENI. The CDR3: CASSDNSNQPQHF. In nucleotides, the CDR3 is TGTGCCAGCTCTGACAATTCCAATCAGCCCCAGCATTTT.

The V gene is TRBV27, the J gene TRBJ1-5; a weak D match, TRBD1 (5 bases). The length of the CDR3 is 16 residues. V lost 2 bases to trimming and J lost 5 bases, with 16 bases between them. CDR1 and CDR2 (germline): MNHEY, SMNVEV (reference sequence). CDR3 in amino acids: CASSLSPRRVDQPQHF. The CDR3 nucleotides are TGTGCCAGCAGTTTAAGTCCGCGCAGGGTGGATCAGCCCCAGCATTTT.